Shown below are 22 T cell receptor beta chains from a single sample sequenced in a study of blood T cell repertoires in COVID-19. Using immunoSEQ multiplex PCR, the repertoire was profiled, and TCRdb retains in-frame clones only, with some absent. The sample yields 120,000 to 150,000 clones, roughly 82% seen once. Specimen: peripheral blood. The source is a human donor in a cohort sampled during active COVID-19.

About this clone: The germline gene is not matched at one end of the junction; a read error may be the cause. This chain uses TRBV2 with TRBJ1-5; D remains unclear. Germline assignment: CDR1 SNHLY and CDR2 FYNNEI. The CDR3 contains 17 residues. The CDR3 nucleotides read TGTGCCAGCAGGGAAGGACCCGCCCGCCTAGGCAATCAGCCCCAGCATTTT. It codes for CASREGPARLGNQPQHF.

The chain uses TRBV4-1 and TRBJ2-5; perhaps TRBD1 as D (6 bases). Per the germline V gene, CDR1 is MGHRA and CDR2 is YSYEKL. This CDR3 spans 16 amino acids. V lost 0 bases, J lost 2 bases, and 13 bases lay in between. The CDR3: CASSQDPGQPQETQYF. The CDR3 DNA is TGCGCCAGCAGCCAAGATCCTGGACAGCCTCAAGAGACCCAGTACTTC.

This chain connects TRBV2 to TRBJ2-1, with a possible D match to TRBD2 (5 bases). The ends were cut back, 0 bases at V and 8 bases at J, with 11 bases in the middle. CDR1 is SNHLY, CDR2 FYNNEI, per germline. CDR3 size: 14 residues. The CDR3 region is CASSEAPRVYEQFF. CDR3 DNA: TGTGCCAGCAGTGAAGCTCCGAGGGTCTATGAGCAGTTCTTC.

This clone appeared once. As DNA, the CDR3 is TGCAGCGTTGACCCCAACAGAGACGGCCCGTATGGCTACACCTTC. As protein: CSVDPNRDGPYGYTF. The chain combines TRBV29-1 with TRBJ1-2, with D unclear. The germline V and J ends were trimmed by 3 bases and 5 bases, with 19 bases remaining between them. Germline V gene lookup returns CDR1 SQVTM and CDR2 ANQGSEA. The CDR3 length is 15 residues.

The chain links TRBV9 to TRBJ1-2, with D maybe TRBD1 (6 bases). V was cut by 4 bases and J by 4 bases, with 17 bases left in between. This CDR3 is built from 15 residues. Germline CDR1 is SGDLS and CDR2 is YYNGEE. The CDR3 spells CASSPQTGDTYGYTF. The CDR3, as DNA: TGTGCCAGCAGCCCGCAGACAGGAGACACCTATGGCTACACCTTC. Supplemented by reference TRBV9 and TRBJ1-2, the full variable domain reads DSGVTQTPKHLITATGQRVTLRCSPRSGDLSVYWYQQSLDQGLQFLIQYYNGEERAKGNILERFSAQQFPDLHSELNLSSLELGDSALYFCASSPQTGDTYGYTFGSGTRLTVV.

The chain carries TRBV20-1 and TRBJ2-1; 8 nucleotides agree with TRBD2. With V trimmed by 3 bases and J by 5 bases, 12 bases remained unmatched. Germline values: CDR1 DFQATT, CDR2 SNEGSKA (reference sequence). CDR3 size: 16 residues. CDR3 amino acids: CSASGEAGAFHNEQFF. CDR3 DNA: TGCAGTGCTAGTGGGGAAGCGGGAGCCTTCCACAATGAGCAGTTCTTC.

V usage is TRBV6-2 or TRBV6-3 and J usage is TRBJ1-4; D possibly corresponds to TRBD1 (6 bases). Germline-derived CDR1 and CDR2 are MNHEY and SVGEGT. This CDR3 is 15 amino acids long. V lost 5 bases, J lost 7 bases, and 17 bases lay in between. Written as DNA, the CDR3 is TGTGCCAGCAGTCAGCCTCAGGGGAGAGGTGAAAAACTGTTTTTT. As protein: CASSQPQGRGEKLFF.

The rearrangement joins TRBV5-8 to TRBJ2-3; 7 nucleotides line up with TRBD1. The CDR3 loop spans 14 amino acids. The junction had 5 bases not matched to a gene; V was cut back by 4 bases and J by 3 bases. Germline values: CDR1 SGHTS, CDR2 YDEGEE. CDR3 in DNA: TGTGCCAGCAGCCCCGGGACAGCAACAGATACGCAGTATTTT. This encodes CASSPGTATDTQYF.

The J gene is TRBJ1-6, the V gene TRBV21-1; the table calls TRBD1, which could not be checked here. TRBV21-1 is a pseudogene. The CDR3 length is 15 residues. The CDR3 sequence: CASSLTAIRPSPLHF. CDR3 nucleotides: TGTGCCAGCAGTCTTACAGCAATTCGGCCCTCACCCCTCCACTTT.

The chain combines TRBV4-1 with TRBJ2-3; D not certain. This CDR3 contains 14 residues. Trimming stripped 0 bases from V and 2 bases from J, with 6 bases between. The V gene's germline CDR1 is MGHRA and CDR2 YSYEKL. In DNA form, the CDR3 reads TGCGCCAGCAGCCAAGATGAGTACACAGATACGCAGTATTTT. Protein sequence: CASSQDEYTDTQYF.

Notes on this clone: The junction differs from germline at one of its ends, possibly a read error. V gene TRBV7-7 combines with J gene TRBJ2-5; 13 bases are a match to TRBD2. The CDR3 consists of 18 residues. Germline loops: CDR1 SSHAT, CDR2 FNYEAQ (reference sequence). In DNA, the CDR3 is TGTGCTAGCAGCTTAGGAACTAGCGGGAGGGGCCTTCAAGAGACCCAGTACTTC. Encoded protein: CASSLGTSGRGLQETQYF.

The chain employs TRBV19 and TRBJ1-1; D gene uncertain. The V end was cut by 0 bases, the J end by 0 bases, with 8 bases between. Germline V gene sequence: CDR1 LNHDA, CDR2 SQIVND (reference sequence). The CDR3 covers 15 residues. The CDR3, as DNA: TGTGCCAGTAGTATAGAGGGCTGGATGAACACTGAAGCTTTCTTT. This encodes CASSIEGWMNTEAFF.

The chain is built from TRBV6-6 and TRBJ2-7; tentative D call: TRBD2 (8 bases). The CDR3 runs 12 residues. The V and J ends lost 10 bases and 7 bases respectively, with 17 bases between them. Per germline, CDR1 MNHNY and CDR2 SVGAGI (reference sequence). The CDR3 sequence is CATRGAGGEQYV. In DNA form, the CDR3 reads TGTGCCACGCGGGGGGCAGGGGGTGAGCAGTACGTC.

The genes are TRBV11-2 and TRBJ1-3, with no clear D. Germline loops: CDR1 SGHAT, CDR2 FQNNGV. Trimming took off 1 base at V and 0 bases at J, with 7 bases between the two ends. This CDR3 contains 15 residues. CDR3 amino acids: CASSLGHTSGNTIYF. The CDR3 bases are TGTGCCAGCAGCTTAGGACACACCTCTGGAAACACCATATATTTT.

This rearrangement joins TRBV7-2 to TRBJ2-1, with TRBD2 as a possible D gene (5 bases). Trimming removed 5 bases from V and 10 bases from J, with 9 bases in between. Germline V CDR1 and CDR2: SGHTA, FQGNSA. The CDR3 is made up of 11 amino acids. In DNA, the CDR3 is TGTGCCAGCAGCCCTCGGGGAGAGCAGTTCTTC. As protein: CASSPRGEQFF.

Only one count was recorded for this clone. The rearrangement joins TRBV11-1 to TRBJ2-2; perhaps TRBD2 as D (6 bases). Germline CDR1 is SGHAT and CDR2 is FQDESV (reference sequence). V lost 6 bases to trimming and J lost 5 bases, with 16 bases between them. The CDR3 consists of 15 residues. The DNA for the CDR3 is TGTGCCAGCAGTTCGAGGGAGGTTTCAACCGGGGAGCTGTTTTTT. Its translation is CASSSREVSTGELFF.

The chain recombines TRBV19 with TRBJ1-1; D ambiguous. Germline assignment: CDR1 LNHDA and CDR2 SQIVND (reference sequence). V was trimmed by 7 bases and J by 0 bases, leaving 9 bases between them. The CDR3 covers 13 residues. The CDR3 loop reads CASKWRMNTEAFF. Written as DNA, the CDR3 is TGTGCCAGTAAATGGAGAATGAACACTGAAGCTTTCTTT.

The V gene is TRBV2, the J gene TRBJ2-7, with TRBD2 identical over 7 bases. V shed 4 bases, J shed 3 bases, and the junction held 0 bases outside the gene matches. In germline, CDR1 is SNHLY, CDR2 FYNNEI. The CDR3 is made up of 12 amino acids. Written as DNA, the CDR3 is TGTGCCAGCAGTGGGGAGGGCTACGAGCAGTACGTC. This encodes CASSGEGYEQYV.

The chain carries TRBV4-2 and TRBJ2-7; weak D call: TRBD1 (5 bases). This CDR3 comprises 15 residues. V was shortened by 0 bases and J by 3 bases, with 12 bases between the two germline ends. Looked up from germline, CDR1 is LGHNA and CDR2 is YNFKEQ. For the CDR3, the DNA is TGTGCCAGCAGCCAAGATCAAGGGGCCCACTACGAGCAGTACTTC. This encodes CASSQDQGAHYEQYF.

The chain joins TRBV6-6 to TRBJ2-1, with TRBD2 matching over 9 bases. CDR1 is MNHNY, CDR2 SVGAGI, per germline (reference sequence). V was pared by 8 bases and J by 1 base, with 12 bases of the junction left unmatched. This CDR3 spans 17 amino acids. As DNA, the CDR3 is TGTGCCAGCCGTCGGGCGGGAGGGCCTAGATCCTACAATGAGCAGTTCTTC. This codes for CASRRAGGPRSYNEQFF.

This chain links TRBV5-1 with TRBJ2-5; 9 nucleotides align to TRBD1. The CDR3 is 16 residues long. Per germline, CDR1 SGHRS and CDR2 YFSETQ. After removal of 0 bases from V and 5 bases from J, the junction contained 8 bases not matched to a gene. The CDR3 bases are TGCGCCAGCAGCTTGGGTAGACAGGGGGAATTGGAGACCCAGTACTTC. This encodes CASSLGRQGELETQYF.

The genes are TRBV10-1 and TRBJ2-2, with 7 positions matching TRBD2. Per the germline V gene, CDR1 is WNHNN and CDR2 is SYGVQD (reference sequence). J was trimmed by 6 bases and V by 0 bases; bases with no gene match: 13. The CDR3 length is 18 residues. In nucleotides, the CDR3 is TGCGCCAGCAGTGAGTCCCAGTTGGAGCGGGGAGAGGCCGGGGAGCTGTTTTTT. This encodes CASSESQLERGEAGELFF.